This is a list of T cell receptor beta chains from one sample in a study of Ad26.COV2.S vaccination and SARS-CoV-2 variants. The table came from immunoSEQ multiplex PCR; TCRdb's copy has only in-frame clones and leaves some out. The data hold a few hundred thousand clones, with around 92% observed a single time. This sample comprised peripheral blood, obtained in a trial of Ad26.COV2.S vaccine versus placebo. The receptors stem from a person between 18 and 65 years old who received the Ad26.COV2.S COVID-19 vaccine or a placebo. Each CDR3 is given with its conserved first and last residue. The D gene is left open where the match is weak. Size tells how often a clone was seen (once, few, many) or the class of an expanded clone, and some rows leave it out.

.	TRBV7-2	TRBD1	TRBJ2-1	CASSPRGQTYNEQFF	TGTGCCAGCAGCCCGAGGGGACAGACATACAATGAGCAGTTCTTC
.	TRBV27	.	TRBJ2-7	CASSPHLRHHEQYF	TGTGCCAGCAGTCCCCACCTTAGACATCACGAGCAGTACTTC
.	TRBV30	.	TRBJ1-3	CAWSVQGRPLPGNTIYF	TGTGCCTGGAGTGTACAAGGACGGCCGTTGCCTGGAAACACCATATATTTT
few	TRBV30	.	TRBJ1-4	CAWSRRGGEKLFF	TGTGCCTGGAGCCGAAGGGGAGGAGAAAAACTGTTTTTT
.	TRBV6-5	TRBD1	TRBJ2-1	CASSLQGVDEQFF	TGTGCCAGCAGCCTTCAGGGGGTGGATGAGCAGTTCTTC
.	TRBV27	.	TRBJ1-1	CASSLAGGMNTEAFF	TGTGCCAGCAGTTTGGCGGGGGGGATGAACACTGAAGCTTTCTTT
.	TRBV18	.	TRBJ2-7	CASSPLRQRISYEQYF	TGTGCCAGCTCACCGCTAAGACAGCGAATCTCCTACGAGCAGTACTTC
.	TRBV5-6	.	TRBJ2-7	CASSLAQAEQYF	TGTGCCAGCAGCTTGGCCCAGGCCGAGCAGTACTTC
.	TRBV4-3	TRBD1	TRBJ2-7	CASSPGTGDYEQYF	TGCGCCAGCAGCCCCGGAACAGGGGACTACGAGCAGTACTTC
.	TRBV9	.	TRBJ1-5	CASGQTLDSNQPQHF	TGTGCCAGCGGACAGACCCTGGATAGCAATCAGCCCCAGCATTTT
.	TRBV7-2	.	TRBJ1-4	CASSLEWIPAATNEKLFF	TGTGCCAGCAGCTTAGAATGGATTCCGGCTGCAACTAATGAAAAACTGTTTTTT
.	TRBV10-1	TRBD1	TRBJ2-7	CASSESYFGQGRSYEQYF	TGCGCCAGCAGTGAGTCGTACTTCGGACAGGGGAGATCCTACGAGCAGTACTTC
.	TRBV9	.	TRBJ1-2	CASSEKNREGSGYTF	TGTGCCAGCAGCGAGAAGAACAGGGAAGGGTCTGGCTACACCTTC
.	TRBV11-3	.	TRBJ2-7	CASSWHLGEQYF	TGTGCCAGCAGCTGGCACCTAGGCGAGCAGTACTTC
.	TRBV4-3	.	TRBJ1-3	CASSQAGTSSSGNTIYF	TGCGCCAGCAGCCAAGCTGGGACTTCGAGCTCTGGAAACACCATATATTTT
.	TRBV12-3/TRBV12-4	.	TRBJ2-1	CASSLNRDVEQFF	TGTGCCAGCAGTTTAAACAGGGATGTTGAGCAGTTCTTC
once	TRBV10-3	.	TRBJ1-2	CAISELAVSHTF	TGTGCCATCAGTGAGTTGGCCGTTTCACACACCTTC
.	TRBV28	TRBD1	TRBJ1-5	CASTSPGGADLEPQHF	TGTGCCAGCACCTCCCCAGGGGGTGCTGATCTTGAGCCCCAGCATTTT
few	TRBV10-1	.	TRBJ1-1	CASSQDPNGNTEAFF	TGCGCCAGCAGCCAAGACCCGAACGGGAACACTGAAGCTTTCTTT
.	TRBV20-1	.	TRBJ1-2	CSASMQSRGYGYTF	TGCAGTGCTAGTATGCAGTCTAGGGGGTATGGCTACACCTTC
.	TRBV7-9	.	TRBJ2-7	CASNPLSRGRYEQYF	TGTGCCAGCAACCCCCTAAGTAGGGGCCGATACGAGCAGTACTTC
.	TRBV5-4	.	TRBJ2-1	CASSLDSSNEQFF	TGTGCCAGCAGCTTGGATTCCTCCAATGAGCAGTTCTTC
.	TRBV6-5	.	TRBJ2-2	CASSYAKAGELFF	TGTGCCAGCAGTTACGCGAAGGCCGGGGAGCTGTTTTTT
.	TRBV7-9	TRBD1	TRBJ2-7	CASSFSGQGPNEQYF	TGTGCCAGCAGCTTTTCAGGACAGGGTCCTAACGAGCAGTACTTC
.	TRBV3-1/TRBV3-2	.	TRBJ1-6	CASSPGFGIQNSPLHF	TGTGCCAGCAGCCCAGGGTTCGGGATTCAGAATTCACCCCTCCACTTT
.	TRBV29-1	TRBD1	TRBJ1-2	CSVAFAPGQGSYGYTF	TGCAGCGTTGCCTTCGCTCCGGGACAGGGGAGCTATGGCTACACCTTC
.	TRBV3-1/TRBV3-2	.	TRBJ2-1	CASSQEGSVYNEQFF	TGTGCCAGCAGCCAAGAAGGTTCGGTCTACAATGAGCAGTTCTTC
.	TRBV27	.	TRBJ1-5	CASSSTGTLGGQPQHF	TGTGCCAGCAGTTCAACCGGGACCCTAGGCGGTCAGCCCCAGCATTTT
.	TRBV24-1	TRBD1	TRBJ2-7	CATSDSGQGAVDEQYF	TGTGCCACCAGTGACTCGGGACAGGGGGCAGTAGACGAGCAGTACTTC
.	TRBV11-3	TRBD1	TRBJ2-5	CASSPGGTGGGETQYF	TGTGCCAGCAGCCCAGGTGGGACAGGGGGCGGAGAGACCCAGTACTTC
.	TRBV6-5	TRBD1	TRBJ2-7	CASSSGPGGEQYF	TGTGCCAGCAGTTCAGGGCCAGGGGGCGAGCAGTACTTC
.	TRBV2	.	TRBJ2-1	CASRTASGLYNEQFF	TGTGCCAGTCGGACCGCCTCGGGACTCTACAATGAGCAGTTCTTC
.	TRBV15	TRBD1	TRBJ2-1	CATSRVTGGFDEQFF	TGTGCCACCAGCAGAGTCACAGGGGGCTTCGATGAGCAGTTCTTC
.	TRBV7-6	TRBD2	TRBJ2-3	CASSPSGGRTDTQYF	TGTGCCAGCAGCCCCAGCGGGGGTCGCACAGATACGCAGTATTTT
.	TRBV25-1	.	TRBJ1-4	CASSESGNEKLFF	TGTGCCAGCAGTGAAAGCGGTAATGAAAAACTGTTTTTT
.	TRBV9	TRBD1	TRBJ1-1	CASSVGGQSNTEAFF	TGTGCCAGCAGCGTAGGGGGACAGTCGAACACTGAAGCTTTCTTT
.	TRBV15	.	TRBJ2-7	CATSRANYEQYF	TGTGCCACCAGCAGAGCAAACTACGAGCAGTACTTC
.	TRBV28	.	TRBJ1-1	CASRPAGAGEAFF	TGTGCCAGCAGGCCCGCAGGGGCAGGTGAAGCTTTCTTT
.	TRBV19	.	TRBJ1-2	CASSIGSSGPGYTF	TGTGCCAGTAGTATAGGTTCTTCAGGGCCTGGCTACACCTTC